This T cell receptor (beta chain) was profiled in a study of blood T cell repertoires in COVID-19 (dated by TCRdb to 2019 to 2021). With regard to the full study: The collaborator samples originated in the United States, Italy and Spain and spanned the acute and convalescent phases of COVID-19. The sample metadata nearly always contained a de-identified subject ID, COVID-19 status, age in years and sex. HLA class I and class II types, where available, came from metadata supplied by the sample provider rather than from assay-based typing. The material from the prospective study consisted of cDNA or gDNA derived from T cells, B-cell-depleted T cells, or PBMCs. The samples were drawn from the first 160 participants of the ongoing ImmuneRACE study and from 950 to 1,500 subjects provided by 6 global collaborators. Deeply sampled blood TCRbeta repertoires from subjects exposed to, actively infected with, or recovered from COVID-19 were included in the dataset. The repertoires were released in a freely available public database intended as a resource for research on the immune response to SARS-CoV-2. Broad study findings and their caveats: Clinical and demographic metadata were provided uncurated, with the amount varying by source and participant.

In the case of this clone: The specificity of this receptor is unknown. The sample holds no much larger clone one base away, and base qualities are not on file.

The immunoSEQ Assay, a bias-controlled multiplex PCR, was used to amplify TCRbeta CDR3 regions from genomic DNA. On the authors' methods: Within the assay, amplification of reference gene primers was used to estimate how many nucleated cells each sample contained. Sequence reads were collapsed and filtered to measure the absolute abundance of every unique TCRbeta CDR3 rearrangement. For each sample, productive Simpson clonality was calculated as the square root of Simpson's diversity index over productive rearrangements. What TCRdb holds here is the immuneACCESS table cut down to in-frame rearrangements. Part of the clones is not present; checked against another copy, under half of the missing clones reflect an unresolved V gene, and the others are unexplained. For V, J and clone size, that table is used; D and trimming come from the DNA. This sample lists around 280,000 clones; approximately 80% were detected once. The leading ten clones occupy around 4.2% of the sample.

Each collaborating institution followed its own protocols to collect whole blood in K2EDTA tubes. For TCRbeta analysis, collaborator samples were shipped as frozen whole blood, as isolated PBMCs, or as DNA extracted from either sample type. V is pared back by 7 bases and J by 8 bases, with 20 bases lying between the germline termini. The CDR3 spans 14 residues, from the cysteine through the phenylalanine. Only CDR3 DNA remains: 42 bases, in frame from the first base. Taken from the germline V gene, the CDR1 and CDR2 loops are MRHNA and SNTAGT. Recombination joined TRBV6-4 with TRBJ1-2; a tentative D call is TRBD1 (5 bases match). This receptor was obtained from a woman between 50 and 59 years old with active or convalescent COVID-19. Sequencing was carried out using peripheral blood. The DNA is as follows: TGTGCCAGCAAGGTTTCTAGCGGGGCCAAAGGCTACACCTTC. Its translation reads: CASKVSSGAKGYTF.